This T cell receptor beta chain was sequenced for a study of regulatory T cells in long-lasting Graves disease. The time point here: newly diagnosed GD, antithyroid drugs for less than 3 months. After RNA was extracted from PBMCs, the TCR library was made from it. It was by American Thyroid Association guidelines that Graves' disease was diagnosed. Both iRepertoire HTBI primers and Arm-PCR of CDR3 regions were used to build the TCR beta libraries. TCRdb re-derived calls from the multiplex PCR reads in MiXCR, one entry per CDR3 protein. Of roughly 400,000 distinct CDR3 sequences listed, less than 20% are singletons. This clonotype was counted only a few times. Its target is unknown. Overall study results and limits: With 2,741 shared public clonotypes, persistent patients exceeded new patients, who shared about a thousand.

CDR1 MNHEY and CDR2 SVGEGT come from the germline V gene. Trimming removed 4 bases from V and 3 bases from J, with 13 bases in between. The CDR3 sequence is 14 residues long. The sample also formed part of further work on T cells in Graves' hyperthyroidism and ophthalmopathy.

V and J are TRBV6-2 or TRBV6-3 and TRBJ2-7; the D call may be TRBD1 or TRBD2 (5 bases each). The clonotype was recovered from a young woman with Graves disease. This sample comprised peripheral blood mononuclear cells (PBMCs), obtained at new diagnosis, from a patient treated with antithyroid drugs. The CDR3 coding sequence is TGTGCCAGCAGTTGGGGGAGTATCGGCTACGAGCAGTACTTC. Protein sequence: CASSWGSIGYEQYF.